One and the same sample provided the 2 T cell receptor beta chains below, sequenced in a study of OX40 agonist ivuxolimab in advanced cancers. Measured with immunoSEQ multiplex PCR; TCRdb has only the in-frame clones, and not every one. Of 70,000 to 95,000 clones in the sample, around 88% were seen once. Here the sequenced sample was CD4+ or CD8+ T cells sorted from blood, taken in a trial of the OX40 agonist ivuxolimab. The receptors stem from an adult with an advanced solid tumor such as melanoma, head and neck, liver or kidney cancer.

The J gene is TRBJ1-6, the V gene TRBV21-1. TRBV21-1 is listed as a pseudogene. There are 14 residues in the CDR3. The chain's CDR3 is CASRRRARNSPLHF. CDR3 DNA sequence: TGTGCCAGCAGGAGGAGGGCGAGAAATTCACCCCTCCACTTT.

This sequence joins TRBV6-4 and TRBJ2-7; the D is unclear. The CDR3 has 13 amino acids. Germline lookup yields CDR1 MRHNA and CDR2 SNTAGT. V gave up 5 bases and J gave up 6 bases, with 14 bases separating them. The CDR3 DNA follows: TGTGCCAGCAGTTTGTACGTGGGTCTCGAGCAGTACTTC. Protein sequence: CASSLYVGLEQYF.